Given below is one T cell receptor (beta chain) in context. Its antigen is still unknown. This record comes from a study of cytomegalovirus exposure and HLA in healthy donors. Overall study: About 180 million T cells yielded approximately 110 million unique TCR beta sequences in earlier analysis. Study results and caveats: Among TCR beta chains of equal frequency, HLA-associated ones were more clonally expanded in a later analysis. Indistinguishable V segments, including TRBV6-2 and TRBV6-3, were excluded.

This PCR relied on a set of 60 Vbeta primers and 13 Jbeta primers. Repertoires were generated with immunoSEQ multiplex PCR, while TCRdb's copy carries only in-frame clones and drops some. The sample holds about 150,000 clones, 80% seen once. Germline lookup yields CDR1 LGHNT and CDR2 FRNRAP. CDR3 length: 11 amino acids. The ends were cut back, 7 bases at V and 5 bases at J, with 7 bases in the middle. The sequencing sample was made of PBMCs. The sequence derives from a man between 25 and 39 years old in good health and CMV-seronegative. The gene calls are TRBV12-5 and TRBJ2-3; D unresolved. The CDR3 DNA sequence: TGTGCTAGTGCCTCAGGAGATACGCAGTATTTT. Translating it yields CASASGDTQYF.